This TCR beta chain was observed in a study of blood T cell repertoires in COVID-19. Study-wide context: There were acute and convalescent COVID-19 samples, and they came from the United States, Italy and Spain. Sample material is recorded as cDNA or gDNA derived from T cells, B-cell-depleted T cells, or PBMCs.

Per the original methods: Amplification from reference gene primers served as the basis for estimated nucleated cell counts. TCRdb keeps only in-frame clones here, not all; method: immunoSEQ multiplex PCR. That table gives V, J and clone size, and the DNA gave D and trimming. The sample lists around 200,000 clones, nearly 90% occurring once. Germline V gene sequence: CDR1 SGHVS, CDR2 FNYEAQ. This CDR3 has 15 residues. V was pared by 3 bases and J by 8 bases, with 9 bases of the junction left unmatched. The TCR was taken from a man aged 45-65 years with acute or convalescent COVID-19. Material for sequencing was peripheral blood. The chain employs TRBV7-6 and TRBJ2-1; 8 nucleotides line up with TRBD2. CDR3 nucleotides: TGTGCCAGCAGCTTGCTACTAGCGGAGGCGGATGAGCAGTTCTTC. Protein: CASSLLLAEADEQFF.